The 22 T cell receptor beta chains in this list originate from one sample, sequenced in a study of T cell responses to AZD1222 COVID-19 vaccine. The method was immunoSEQ multiplex PCR; TCRdb's version includes in-frame clones alone and lacks a portion of them. Among approximately 160,000 clones listed, approximately 90% were seen once. The sample was peripheral blood, taken on day 0 of AZD1222 vaccination. The receptors were sampled from an adult in good health.

This clone was seen a few times. The V call is TRBV24-1, the J call TRBJ2-2; 8 nucleotides align to TRBD1. The germline CDR1 and CDR2 sequences are KGHDR and SFDVKD. The CDR3 spans 18 residues. V dropped 3 bases and J dropped 1; count of bases not matched to a gene: 9. This CDR3 is CATSDPTSGTGNTGELFF. DNA of the CDR3: TGTGCCACCAGTGATCCCACTTCGGGGACAGGGAACACCGGGGAGCTGTTTTTT.

This chain joins TRBV7-8 and TRBJ1-5; no definite D call. CDR1 and CDR2 (germline): SGHVS, FQNEAQ. The CDR3 loop spans 13 amino acids. V lost 5 bases, J lost 4 bases, and 9 bases lay in between. The CDR3 nucleotides are TGTGCCAGCAGCCGAGACTTTAATCAGCCCCAGCATTTT. Translated: CASSRDFNQPQHF.

V is TRBV18 and J is TRBJ2-1, with D possibly TRBD2 on 6 matching bases. This CDR3 region has 14 residues. V was cut by 4 bases and J by 5 bases, with 12 bases left in between. The germline CDR1 and CDR2 sequences are KGHSH and LQKENI. CDR3 in DNA: TGTGCCAGCTCACTCAAACTAGCTGACAATGAGCAGTTCTTC. Translation gives CASSLKLADNEQFF.

The V gene is TRBV28, the J gene TRBJ2-5; D is ambiguous. The CDR3 has 15 residues. The germline V gene encodes CDR1 MDHEN and CDR2 SYDVKM. V lost 6 bases, J lost 2 bases, and 16 bases lay in between. The CDR3 reads CASRIGVFPQETQYF. CDR3 nucleotide sequence: TGTGCCAGCAGAATCGGAGTTTTCCCTCAAGAGACCCAGTACTTC. Together with reference TRBV28 and TRBJ2-5, the CDR3 gives the full variable domain: DVKVTQSSRYLVKRTGEKVFLECVQDMDHENMFWYRQDPGLGLRLIYFSYDVKMKEKGDIPEGYSVSREKKERFSLILESASTNQTSMYLCASRIGVFPQETQYFGPGTRLLVL.

This chain uses TRBV4-3 with TRBJ2-3, with no clear D. This CDR3 has 16 amino acids. The germline V gene has CDR1 LGHNA and CDR2 YSLEER. Deletions cut 0 bases from V and 0 bases from J, with 10 bases between. As DNA, the CDR3 is TGCGCCAGCAGCCAAGAAGGCCAACCTAGCACAGATACGCAGTATTTT. Translation gives CASSQEGQPSTDTQYF.

This clone is medium-sized in the sample. The chain has TRBV7-8 and TRBJ1-1; maybe TRBD1 (6 bases). Germline V CDR1 and CDR2: SGHVS, FQNEAQ. Deletions cut 1 base from V and 0 bases from J, with 12 bases between. The CDR3 contains 16 residues. This chain's CDR3 is CASSLVAGDMNTEAFF. The CDR3, as DNA: TGTGCCAGCAGCTTAGTAGCAGGGGACATGAACACTGAAGCTTTCTTT.

The chain joins TRBV5-1 to TRBJ1-4; D is undetermined. This CDR3 comprises 13 residues. Trimming shortened V by 4 bases and J by 2 bases, and 6 bases separated the two germline ends. Germline assignment: CDR1 SGHRS and CDR2 YFSETQ. In DNA form, the CDR3 reads TGCGCCAGCAGCCCGGAGACTAATGAAAAACTGTTTTTT. This codes for CASSPETNEKLFF.

Comments on this clone: In the same sample, other DNA sequences code for this CDR3. The chain recombines TRBV24-1 with TRBJ1-5; D gene unclear. There are 12 residues in the CDR3. Trimming took off 10 bases at V and 4 bases at J, with 10 bases between the two ends. Germline values: CDR1 KGHDR, CDR2 SFDVKD. CDR3 DNA: TGTGCCACTGCGACTGGAAATCAGCCCCAGCATTTT. Translating it yields CATATGNQPQHF.

This clone was recorded many times. The V gene is TRBV19, the J gene TRBJ1-1; D is unresolved. In germline, CDR1 is LNHDA, CDR2 SQIVND (reference sequence). CDR3 length: 13 residues. The V end was cut by 3 bases, the J end by 0 bases, with 5 bases between. CDR3 sequence reads: CASSIYLNTEAFF. In DNA, the CDR3 is TGTGCCAGTAGTATCTACTTGAACACTGAAGCTTTCTTT.

This clone came up once. The chain uses TRBV19 and TRBJ1-6, with no clear D. The CDR3 runs to 15 residues. Germline V gene data show CDR1 as LNHDA and CDR2 as SQIVND (reference sequence). V lost 3 bases, J lost 3 bases, and 9 bases lay in between. The DNA for the CDR3 is TGTGCCAGTAGTATCGGACGGAACTATAATTCACCCCTCCACTTT. It translates to CASSIGRNYNSPLHF.

Here the CDR3 DNA reads TGTGCCACCAGTGGAAGAGACACTGAAGCTTTCTTT. Its protein product is CATSGRDTEAFF. The rearrangement joins TRBV24-1 to TRBJ1-1; D is uncertain. The CDR3 totals 12 residues. The germline gives CDR1 KGHDR, CDR2 SFDVKD. V lost 5 bases, J lost 3 bases, and 6 bases lay in between.

This chain joins TRBV5-3 and TRBJ2-1; D is ambiguous. TRBV5-3 is marked as an open reading frame, function uncertain. V lost 1 base, J lost 4 bases, and 12 bases lay in between. This CDR3 contains 15 residues. The CDR3 spells CARSLRVLGYNEQFF. CDR3 sequence (DNA): TGTGCCAGAAGCTTGAGGGTTCTGGGATACAATGAGCAGTTCTTC.

V usage is TRBV4-3 and J usage is TRBJ1-1; D is undetermined. V gave up 0 bases and J gave up 1 base, with 9 bases separating them. CDR1 and CDR2 from the germline V gene are LGHNA and YSLEER. The CDR3 is 15 amino acids. The CDR3 spells CASSQESVANTEAFF. The CDR3 DNA sequence: TGCGCCAGCAGCCAAGAATCAGTAGCGAACACTGAAGCTTTCTTT.

This clone was seen more than once but under ten times. The rearrangement joins TRBV6-1 to TRBJ2-7; D is unresolved. This CDR3 spans 13 amino acids. V was trimmed by 2 bases and J by 0 bases, leaving 5 bases between them. CDR1 and CDR2 (germline): MNHNS, SASEGT. CDR3 sequence (DNA): TGTGCCAGCAGTGAACAACTCTCCTACGAGCAGTACTTC. Translation gives CASSEQLSYEQYF.

The chain has TRBV28 and TRBJ2-1; D could derive from TRBD1 or TRBD2 (5 bases each). CDR3 length: 16 amino acids. V lost 6 bases to trimming and J lost 6 bases, with 21 bases between them. The germline V gene encodes CDR1 MDHEN and CDR2 SYDVKM. DNA for the CDR3: TGTGCCAGCAGCCCACACCTGAAGGGGACGGGCAATGAGCAGTTCTTC. Its protein product is CASSPHLKGTGNEQFF.

The chain links TRBV6-5 to TRBJ1-6; tentatively, D is TRBD1 (6 bases). The V gene's germline CDR1 is MNHEY and CDR2 SVGAGI. The CDR3 runs to 14 residues. The V end was cut by 5 bases, the J end by 5 bases, with 10 bases between. The CDR3 is CASSQGRNNSPLHF. The CDR3 DNA reads as TGTGCCAGCAGTCAGGGGAGGAATAATTCACCCCTCCACTTT.

The CDR3 DNA reads TGTGCCAACCTAGGGGGGAACAGCTACGAGCAGTACTTC. This translates into CANLGGNSYEQYF. V and J are TRBV21-1 and TRBJ2-7. TRBV21-1 is designated a pseudogene. There are 13 residues in the CDR3.

The chain uses TRBV6-2 or TRBV6-3 and TRBJ1-5; tentative D call: TRBD1 (6 bases). Germline V lookup: CDR1 MNHEY, CDR2 SVGEGT. V was pared by 6 bases and J by 3 bases, with 9 bases between. There are 13 residues in the CDR3. Here the CDR3 reads CASSQGFNQPQHF. The CDR3 region has the DNA TGTGCCAGCAGCCAGGGGTTCAATCAGCCCCAGCATTTT.

This clone appeared a single time. This sequence joins TRBV11-2 and TRBJ1-1, with a weak D call TRBD1 (5 bases). The CDR3 runs 14 residues. V was trimmed by 1 base and J by 1 base, leaving 7 bases between them. CDR1 SGHAT and CDR2 FQNNGV come from the germline V gene. The CDR3 coding sequence is TGTGCCAGCAGCTTAGTCGGGGGGAACACTGAAGCTTTCTTT. Protein sequence: CASSLVGGNTEAFF.

This rearrangement joins TRBV5-4 to TRBJ2-1, with unresolved D. V was shortened by 2 bases and J by 9 bases, with 12 bases between the two germline ends. Germline V gives CDR1 SGHNT, CDR2 YYREEE (reference sequence). This CDR3 spans 13 amino acids. The CDR3 sequence: CASSFGRGPEQFF. In DNA form, the CDR3 reads TGTGCCAGCAGCTTCGGTAGAGGTCCTGAGCAGTTCTTC.

The V and J genes are TRBV19 and TRBJ2-7; D may be TRBD1 (6 bases). Trimming left V 3 bases short and J 1 base short, with 7 bases between. The germline gives CDR1 LNHDA, CDR2 SQIVND (reference sequence). The CDR3 covers 13 residues. CDR3 bases: TGTGCCAGTAGTATCGGACAGTCCTACGAGCAGTACTTC. As protein: CASSIGQSYEQYF.

The V gene is TRBV18, the J gene TRBJ1-5, with TRBD1 matching 8 bases. Germline CDR1 KGHSH, CDR2 LQKENI. The CDR3 consists of 14 residues. The trim removed 6 bases at V and 5 bases at J, leaving 6 bases unmatched. The CDR3 loop is CASSGGQGHQPQHF. CDR3 nucleotides: TGTGCCAGCTCCGGCGGACAGGGCCATCAGCCCCAGCATTTT.